These 19 T cell receptor beta chains came from one sample sequenced in a study of T cell responses to AZD1222 COVID-19 vaccine. Profiled with immunoSEQ multiplex PCR; TCRdb holds only in-frame clones, not every one. Found here are 100,000 or so clones, 86% of them singletons; the top ten hold over 1.2%. The sample in question was peripheral blood, obtained on day 0 of AZD1222 vaccination. Receptors were obtained from an adult in good health.

The chain couples TRBV4-3 to TRBJ2-7; D remains unclear. This CDR3 is 15 amino acids long. V was trimmed by 0 bases and J by 3 bases, leaving 12 bases between them. Germline V gives CDR1 LGHNA, CDR2 YSLEER. The CDR3: CASSQDYGMGYEQYF. CDR3 nucleotide sequence: TGCGCCAGCAGCCAAGATTACGGAATGGGCTACGAGCAGTACTTC.

The rearrangement links TRBV6-1 to TRBJ1-2; no clear D. The CDR3 spans 13 residues. The germline gives CDR1 MNHNS, CDR2 SASEGT. Trimming left V 2 bases short and J 5 bases short, with 9 bases between. The CDR3 sequence is CASSEIQSYGYTF. CDR3 nucleotides: TGTGCCAGCAGTGAAATCCAGAGTTATGGCTACACCTTC.

The chain recombines TRBV30 with TRBJ2-2, with D unclear. CDR3 size: 17 residues. V lost 0 bases, J lost 6 bases, and 20 bases lay in between. Per the germline V gene, CDR1 is GTSNPN and CDR2 is SVGIG (reference sequence). The CDR3 reads CAWSVLLGRKLPGELFF. CDR3 DNA sequence: TGTGCCTGGAGTGTTTTATTAGGGCGAAAATTGCCCGGGGAGCTGTTTTTT.

The V and J genes are TRBV3-1 (or the pseudogene TRBV3-2) and TRBJ1-6; D call uncertain. Trimming removed 3 bases from V and 5 bases from J, with 2 bases in between. The germline V gene encodes CDR1 LGHDT and CDR2 YNNKEL (reference sequence). The length of the CDR3 is 12 residues. CDR3 coding DNA: TGTGCCAGCAGCCATAATAATTCACCCCTCCACTTT. Protein: CASSHNNSPLHF.

A single count supports this clone. This chain joins TRBV15 and TRBJ2-2; TRBD2 might be the D (7 bases). The CDR3 runs 15 residues. Germline-derived CDR1 and CDR2 are LNHNV and YYDKDF (reference sequence). V dropped 1 base and J dropped 5 bases, with 11 bases sitting between them. In DNA, the CDR3 is TGTGCCACCAGCAGAGCGGGGGGCGGAACCGGGGAGCTGTTTTTT. Its translation: CATSRAGGGTGELFF. Filled out from reference TRBV15 and TRBJ2-2, the complete variable domain reads DAMVIQNPRYQVTQFGKPVTLSCSQTLNHNVMYWYQQKSSQAPKLLFHYYDKDFNNEADTPDNFQSRRPNTSFCFLDIRSPGLGDTAMYLCATSRAGGGTGELFFGEGSRLTVL.

The chain employs TRBV4-3 and TRBJ1-2; D call uncertain. Per germline, CDR1 LGHNA and CDR2 YSLEER. This CDR3 region has 16 residues. Trimming cost V 0 bases and J 3 bases, with 14 bases left between them. This CDR3 reads CASSQDLALWDYGYTF. DNA of the CDR3: TGCGCCAGCAGCCAAGATCTGGCGCTCTGGGACTATGGCTACACCTTC.

This chain links TRBV4-3 with TRBJ1-4, with 7 bases identical to TRBD1. From germline, CDR1 is LGHNA and CDR2 YSLEER. CDR3 length: 15 amino acids. Unmatched junction bases numbered 8, after V lost 6 bases and J lost 4 bases. The CDR3 protein is CASRSTGAFNEKLFF. CDR3 sequence (DNA): TGCGCCAGCAGATCAACAGGGGCTTTTAATGAAAAACTGTTTTTT.

The genes are TRBV30 and TRBJ1-1, with D unclear. Trimming shortened V by 0 bases and J by 2 bases, and 7 bases separated the two germline ends. Germline assignment: CDR1 GTSNPN and CDR2 SVGIG (reference sequence). The CDR3 consists of 13 residues. This CDR3 is CAWSVLLNTEAFF. The CDR3 region has the DNA TGTGCCTGGAGTGTATTGCTCAACACTGAAGCTTTCTTT.

The genes are TRBV2 and TRBJ1-1; unclear D gene. CDR3 size: 10 residues. Trimming shortened V by 6 bases and J by 7 bases, and 6 bases separated the two germline ends. From germline, CDR1 is SNHLY and CDR2 FYNNEI. The CDR3 DNA is TGTGCCAGCAGGACAAGTGAAGCTTTCTTT. Protein product: CASRTSEAFF.

CDR3 DNA sequence: TGTGCCAGCAGGCTGGCAAAGTATAGCAATCAGCCCCAGCATTTT. Its translation is CASRLAKYSNQPQHF. V usage is TRBV28 and J usage is TRBJ1-5, with no clear D. Germline CDR1 MDHEN, CDR2 SYDVKM. The CDR3 runs to 15 residues. V was clipped by 6 bases and J by 0 bases, with 12 bases between them.

The V and J genes are TRBV5-8 and TRBJ1-4; D remains unclear. Germline loops: CDR1 SGHTS, CDR2 YDEGEE. CDR3 length: 15 residues. V shed 0 bases and J shed 2 bases, with 8 bases lying between them. The CDR3 DNA reads as TGTGCCAGCAGCTTGGTCCGGCTGACTAATGAAAAACTGTTTTTT. It yields the protein CASSLVRLTNEKLFF.

The rearrangement joins TRBV7-2 to TRBJ2-5; no clear D gene. The V end was cut by 1 base, the J end by 8 bases, with 17 bases between. This CDR3 is 15 amino acids long. From germline, CDR1 is SGHTA and CDR2 FQGNSA. This CDR3 is CASSLGGTTMVTQYF. The CDR3 DNA sequence: TGTGCCAGCAGCTTAGGGGGAACTACCATGGTAACCCAGTACTTC.

This chain links TRBV5-1 with TRBJ2-7, with 8 bases identical to TRBD2. Germline CDR1 SGHRS, CDR2 YFSETQ. The V and J ends lost 6 bases and 1 base, in that order; junction bases with no gene match: 6. The CDR3 covers 14 residues. CDR3 coding DNA: TGCGCCAGCATGGGGGCTAGCGGGTCCTACGAGCAGTACTTC. As protein: CASMGASGSYEQYF.

The chain carries TRBV4-2 and TRBJ2-7; the D is unclear. The CDR3 contains 16 residues. V dropped 0 bases and J dropped 3 bases, with 15 bases sitting between them. Germline CDR1 LGHNA, CDR2 YNFKEQ. CDR3 DNA sequence: TGTGCCAGCAGCCAAGAAGGTGAACGGCCTGACTACGAGCAGTACTTC. It codes for CASSQEGERPDYEQYF.

This clone has a handful of counts. The rearrangement joins TRBV28 to TRBJ1-2; no definite D call. The V and J ends lost 6 bases and 1 base respectively, with 12 bases between them. The CDR3 has 14 amino acids. CDR1 MDHEN and CDR2 SYDVKM come from the germline V gene. In DNA, the CDR3 is TGTGCCAGCAGCCCCCGGAACCTTAACTATGGCTACACCTTC. Its protein product is CASSPRNLNYGYTF.

The CDR3 DNA reads as TGCGCCAGCAGCCAACATAGGCTAGCGGCCGCCTCGACCCAGTACTTC. It encodes CASSQHRLAAASTQYF. This chain joins TRBV4-1 and TRBJ2-5; 7 positions match TRBD2. J gave up 7 bases and V 2 bases, and 13 bases lay outside the gene matches. This CDR3 has 16 residues. Germline V gene lookup returns CDR1 MGHRA and CDR2 YSYEKL.

This clone was seen once. This sequence joins TRBV4-2 and TRBJ1-6, with 8 nucleotides matching TRBD1. Trimming removed 0 bases from V and 9 bases from J; junction bases left unmatched: 4. In germline, CDR1 is LGHNA, CDR2 YNFKEQ. CDR3 length: 15 amino acids. CDR3 loop: CASSQENTGGSPLHF. The DNA for the CDR3 is TGTGCCAGCAGCCAAGAGAATACAGGGGGTTCACCCCTCCACTTT.

The rearrangement joins TRBV18 to TRBJ1-5; no firm D call. V lost 3 bases and J lost 3, with 12 bases in between. This CDR3 has 15 amino acids. Germline V lookup: CDR1 KGHSH, CDR2 LQKENI. The CDR3 reads CASSPIGLNNQPQHF. In DNA form, the CDR3 reads TGTGCCAGCTCACCCATCGGACTTAACAATCAGCCCCAGCATTTT.

This rearrangement joins TRBV7-9 to TRBJ2-2, with 9 bases fitting TRBD2. The CDR3 spans 14 residues. Germline values: CDR1 SEHNR, CDR2 FQNEAQ (reference sequence). Trimming at V came to 4 bases and at J to 8 bases, leaving 5 bases not matched to a gene. The CDR3 sequence is CASSSGLALGELFF. The CDR3 region has the DNA TGTGCCAGCAGCTCGGGACTAGCTTTAGGGGAGCTGTTTTTT. The variable domain in full, with the rest retrieved from reference TRBV7-9 and TRBJ2-2, is DTGVSQNPRHKITKRGQNVTFRCDPISEHNRLYWYRQTLGQGPEFLTYFQNEAQLEKSRLLSDRFSAERPKGSFSTLEIQRTEQGDSAMYLCASSSGLALGELFFGEGSRLTVL.